The clone carrying this T cell receptor (beta chain) has at least ten counts. Its antigen is unidentified. TCRdb fed the 5' RACE reads into MiXCR, producing one record per CDR3 protein. The top ten clones hold under 4.5% of a sample with fewer than 550,000 distinct CDR3 sequences, approximately 5% of them seen once. Trimming shortened V by 5 bases and J by 0 bases, and 23 bases separated the two germline ends. The CDR3 loop spans 19 amino acids. Germline V gives CDR1 MDHEN, CDR2 SYDVKM. This entry belongs to a study of CD8 T cells in ankylosing spondylitis. Points from the study as a whole: Disease-linked clones bore a CD8+ phenotype, appearing relatively rarely in peripheral blood. What seemed typical of ankylosing spondylitis blood was a TCR beta motif built from several highly homologous variants.

The specimen was blood, either unsorted or a sorted T cell fraction (not recorded which). The rearrangement uses TRBV28 and TRBJ1-3; D possibly corresponds to TRBD1 (6 bases). The TCR originated in a male donor with ankylosing spondylitis. The CDR3 bases are TGTGCCAGCAGTACTGCTTCCCTTTGGACAGAATCCTCTGGAAACACCATATATTTT. Translating it yields CASSTASLWTESSGNTIYF.